The sequence of this TCR beta chain was determined in a study of blood T cell repertoires in COVID-19. Study-wide background: The samples span acute and convalescent COVID-19 from the United States, Italy and Spain.

With 6 bases removed from V and 10 bases from J, the gap between germline ends came to 22 bases. The CDR3 loop spans 16 amino acids. CDR1 is LGHDT and CDR2 is YNNKEL in the germline V gene (reference sequence). Sequenced by immunoSEQ multiplex PCR; TCRdb stores in-frame clones only, minus some. The sample records about 180,000 clones, roughly 84% being singletons. Patients of the Seattle cohort, enrolled during active infection, were followed longitudinally. The chain couples TRBV3-1 (or the pseudogene TRBV3-2) to TRBJ1-6; possible D gene TRBD1, 6 bases. Input material: peripheral blood. The receptor's source is an older person with COVID-19, enrolled during active disease. The CDR3 is CASRPGLGQLRSPLHF. DNA for the CDR3: TGTGCCAGCAGACCTGGCTTGGGACAATTAAGGTCACCCCTCCACTTT.